This is a list of T cell receptor beta chains from one sample in a study of siplizumab effects on memory and regulatory T cells. The data were produced by immunoSEQ multiplex PCR, yet TCRdb's version contains in-frame clones alone and is incomplete. The data contain some 100,000 clones, approximately 94% of them singletons. Specimen: CD8+ T cells sorted from blood. These receptors all stem from a human donor in good health. The CDR3 runs from the conserved cysteine through the conserved F or W. A D gene is named only where the DNA matches it firmly. Part of the rows lack a size; the others show once, few, many or a class for expanded clones.

d_call | clone_size | j_call | v_call | cdr3_nt | cdr3_aa
- | - | TRBJ2-3 | TRBV7-2 | TGTGCCAGCAGTTGGGGCGGGGCTAGCACAGATACGCAGTATTTT | CASSWGGASTDTQYF
TRBD1 | - | TRBJ1-6 | TRBV7-9 | TGTGCCAGCAGCTTTGTAGGGGGCCGGGATTCACCCCTCCACTTT | CASSFVGGRDSPLHF
- | - | TRBJ1-2 | TRBV7-9 | TGTGCCAGCAGCCCGCAGGGTTGGGTCTATGGCTACACCTTC | CASSPQGWVYGYTF
- | - | TRBJ1-2 | TRBV6-5 | TGTGCCAGCAGTTACAGGCAGAGCCCTGGGGGCTACACCTTC | CASSYRQSPGGYTF
TRBD1 | - | TRBJ2-1 | TRBV9 | TGTGCCAGCAGCCACCGGGACAGGGTGTTTGAGCAGTTCTTC | CASSHRDRVFEQFF
- | - | TRBJ2-3 | TRBV7-9 | TGTGCCAGCAGCCCGGGGGTAGTCCACACGCAGTATTTT | CASSPGVVHTQYF
- | - | TRBJ2-2 | TRBV14 | TGTGCCAGCAGCCAAGATCTCCCGGGTTATGGCGGGGAGCTGTTTTTT | CASSQDLPGYGGELFF
- | - | TRBJ2-2 | TRBV5-1 | TGCGCCAGCAGGGCCGGGACAAAGAACACCGGGGAGCTGTTTTTT | CASRAGTKNTGELFF
TRBD2 | - | TRBJ2-3 | TRBV23-1 | TGCGCCAGCAGAACTAGCGGCACAGATACGCAGTATTTT | CASRTSGTDTQYF
- | - | TRBJ1-4 | TRBV4-1 | TGCGCCAGCAGCCAAGGTTGGGATGAAAAACTGTTTTTT | CASSQGWDEKLFF
- | once | TRBJ1-1 | TRBV7-8 | TGTGCCAGCAGCGTGGACGGCAGGAACACTGAAGCTTTCTTT | CASSVDGRNTEAFF
- | - | TRBJ1-2 | TRBV19 | TGTGCCAGTAGTAACCCGATCTATGGCTACACCTTC | CASSNPIYGYTF
- | once | TRBJ2-7 | TRBV6-5 | TGTGCCAGCAGTTACGGGGCAGGAACCTACGAGCAGTACTTC | CASSYGAGTYEQYF
- | - | TRBJ2-7 | TRBV27 | TGTGCCAGCACCGACACCAGTGCCGAGCAGTACTTC | CASTDTSAEQYF
TRBD2 | - | TRBJ2-3 | TRBV25-1 | TGTGCCAGCAGTGAACTCGCGCGGGGGAACACAGATACGCAGTATTTT | CASSELARGNTDTQYF
- | - | TRBJ1-6 | TRBV6-5 | TGTGCCAGCTCCCTTACGGGCAGGGTATGGTCACCCCTCCACTTT | CASSLTGRVWSPLHF
- | - | TRBJ2-5 | TRBV7-9 | TGTGCCAGCAGCTTAGTTATAGAGACCCAGTACTTC | CASSLVIETQYF
TRBD1 | - | TRBJ1-1 | TRBV5-4 | TGTGCCAGCAGCCGCGACAGGGGGGATGATACTGAAGCTTTCTTT | CASSRDRGDDTEAFF